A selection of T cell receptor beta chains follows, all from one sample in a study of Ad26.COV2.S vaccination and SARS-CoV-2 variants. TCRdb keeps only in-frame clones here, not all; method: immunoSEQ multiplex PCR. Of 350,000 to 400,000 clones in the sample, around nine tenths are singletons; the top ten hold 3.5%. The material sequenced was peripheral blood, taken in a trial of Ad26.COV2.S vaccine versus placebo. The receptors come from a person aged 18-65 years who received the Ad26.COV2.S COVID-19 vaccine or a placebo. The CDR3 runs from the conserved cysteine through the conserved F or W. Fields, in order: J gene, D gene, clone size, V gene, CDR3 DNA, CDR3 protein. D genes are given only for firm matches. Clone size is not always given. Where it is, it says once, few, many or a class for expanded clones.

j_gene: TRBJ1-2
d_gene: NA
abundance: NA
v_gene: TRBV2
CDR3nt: TGTGCCAGCAGTGATGGGGACGCAAGTCCTAACTATGGCTACACCTTC
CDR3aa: CASSDGDASPNYGYTF

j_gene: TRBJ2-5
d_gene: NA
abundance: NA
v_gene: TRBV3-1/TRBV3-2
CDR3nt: TGTGCCAGCAGCCGAGGCGGCTTAAGGCAGTACTTC
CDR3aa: CASSRGGLRQYF

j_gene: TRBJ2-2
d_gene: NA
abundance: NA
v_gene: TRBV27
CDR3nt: TGTGCCAGCAGTTTAACCGGGGCCCCGAACACCGGGGAGCTGTTTTTT
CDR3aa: CASSLTGAPNTGELFF

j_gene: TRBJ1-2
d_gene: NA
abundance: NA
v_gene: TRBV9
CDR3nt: TGTGCCAGCAGCCTATGGATTAACTATGGCTACACCTTC
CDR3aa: CASSLWINYGYTF

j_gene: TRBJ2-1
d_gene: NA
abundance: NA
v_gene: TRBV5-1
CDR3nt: TGCGCCAGCAGCCATAGAAAGGGGGAGGGCTCCTACAATGAGCAGTTCTTC
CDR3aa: CASSHRKGEGSYNEQFF

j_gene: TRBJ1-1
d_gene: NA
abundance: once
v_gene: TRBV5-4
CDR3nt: TGTGCCAGCAGATCGAGGGGGGGGGCTGAAGCTTTCTTT
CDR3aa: CASRSRGGAEAFF

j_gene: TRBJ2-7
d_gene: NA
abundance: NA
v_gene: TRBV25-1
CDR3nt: TGTGCCAGCAGTGAGGGCGGCCAGGGGACCCGCTTTGACTTC
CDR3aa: CASSEGGQGTRFDF

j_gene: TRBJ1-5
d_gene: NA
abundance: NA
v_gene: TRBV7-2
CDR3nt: TGTGCCAGCAGTGAGGAGATGAGGGGCTATCAGCCCCAGCATTTT
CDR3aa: CASSEEMRGYQPQHF

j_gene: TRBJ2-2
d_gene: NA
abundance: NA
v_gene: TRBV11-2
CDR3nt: TGTGCCAGCAGCTTAGTGCCAGACACCGGGGAGCTGTTTTTT
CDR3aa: CASSLVPDTGELFF

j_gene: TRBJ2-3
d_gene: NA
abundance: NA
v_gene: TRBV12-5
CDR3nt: TGTGCTAGTGGTTGGGCAACTTGGGCAGATACGCAGTATTTT
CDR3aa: CASGWATWADTQYF

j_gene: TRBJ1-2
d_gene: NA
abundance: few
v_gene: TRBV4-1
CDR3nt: TGCGCCAGCAGCCAAGGGACAGTACACTATGGCTACACCTTC
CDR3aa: CASSQGTVHYGYTF

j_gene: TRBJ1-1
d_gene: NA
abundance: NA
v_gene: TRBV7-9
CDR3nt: TGTGCCAGCAGCCCTTCGGGGACGTACGAAGCTTTCTTT
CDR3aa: CASSPSGTYEAFF

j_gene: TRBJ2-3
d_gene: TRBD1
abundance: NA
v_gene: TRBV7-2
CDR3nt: TGTGCCAGCAGCTCAGGACAGGACACAGATACGCAGTATTTT
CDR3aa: CASSSGQDTDTQYF

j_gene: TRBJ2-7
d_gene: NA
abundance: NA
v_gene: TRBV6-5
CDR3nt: TGTGCCAGCAGTCTGACAGACTACGAGCAGTACTTC
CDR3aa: CASSLTDYEQYF

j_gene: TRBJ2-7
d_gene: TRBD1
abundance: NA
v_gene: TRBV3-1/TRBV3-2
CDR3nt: TGTGCCAGCAGCCAAGAAGGGGACAGGGGGCACGAGCAGTACTTC
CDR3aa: CASSQEGDRGHEQYF

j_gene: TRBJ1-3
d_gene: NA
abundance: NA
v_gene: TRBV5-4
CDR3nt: TGTGCCAGCAGCTCGACCCCCAGTTACCCTGGAAACACCATATATTTT
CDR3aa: CASSSTPSYPGNTIYF

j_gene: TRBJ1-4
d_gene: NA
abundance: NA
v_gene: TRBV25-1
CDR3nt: TGTGCCAGCAGTGAATACGGGGGTGGAAAACTGTTTTTT
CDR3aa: CASSEYGGGKLFF

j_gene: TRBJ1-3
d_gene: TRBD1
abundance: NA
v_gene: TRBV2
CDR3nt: TGTGCCAGCAGCTGGGACAGGGGCGACTCTGGAAACACCATATATTTT
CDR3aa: CASSWDRGDSGNTIYF

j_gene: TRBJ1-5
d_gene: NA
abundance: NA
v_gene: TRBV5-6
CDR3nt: TGTGCCAGCAGCGCAAAGGCAGGAGGGGAGCCCCAGCATTTT
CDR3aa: CASSAKAGGEPQHF

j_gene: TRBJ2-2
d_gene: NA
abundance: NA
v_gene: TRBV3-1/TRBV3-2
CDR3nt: TGTGCCAGCAGCCAAGAAGGAGTAGGAGGGGTAAACACCGGGGAGCTGTTTTTT
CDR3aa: CASSQEGVGGVNTGELFF

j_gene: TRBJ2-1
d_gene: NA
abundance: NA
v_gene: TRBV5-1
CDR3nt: TGCGCCAGCAGCTTGGAATATTACAATGAGCAGTTCTTC
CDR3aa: CASSLEYYNEQFF

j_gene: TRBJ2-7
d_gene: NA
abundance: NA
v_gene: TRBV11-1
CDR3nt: TGTGCCAGCAGCTTAGCGTACGTGGCAACCTACGAGCAGTACTTC
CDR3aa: CASSLAYVATYEQYF

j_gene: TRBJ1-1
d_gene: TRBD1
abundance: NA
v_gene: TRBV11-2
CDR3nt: TGTGCCAGCAGCCCCCACGGACAGGGCTATACTGGCGTCACTGAAGCTTTCTTT
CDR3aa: CASSPHGQGYTGVTEAFF

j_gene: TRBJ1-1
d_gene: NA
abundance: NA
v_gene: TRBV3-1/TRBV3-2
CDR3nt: TGTGCCAGCAGCCAAGACAGGACAGCCCTAAACGGGGCTTTCTTT
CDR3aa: CASSQDRTALNGAFF

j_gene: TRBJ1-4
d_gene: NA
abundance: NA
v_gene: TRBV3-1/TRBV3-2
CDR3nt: TGTGCCAGCAGCCAAGATCTTGCCGGGGGCTGCGAAAAACTGTTTTTT
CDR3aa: CASSQDLAGGCEKLFF

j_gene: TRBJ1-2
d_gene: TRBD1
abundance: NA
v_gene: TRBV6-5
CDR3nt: TGTGCCAGCAGTTATCGGGGACAGGGGTTCTATGGCTACACCTTC
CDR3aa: CASSYRGQGFYGYTF

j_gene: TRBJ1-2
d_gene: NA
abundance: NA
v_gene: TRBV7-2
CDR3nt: TGTGCCAGCAGCTTAAGGGACATTACTAACTATGGCTACACCTTC
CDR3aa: CASSLRDITNYGYTF

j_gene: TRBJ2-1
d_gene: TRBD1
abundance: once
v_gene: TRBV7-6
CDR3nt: TGTGCCAGCAGCTTAGTTAGGGACAGGGGGGGTGAGCAGTTCTTC
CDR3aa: CASSLVRDRGGEQFF

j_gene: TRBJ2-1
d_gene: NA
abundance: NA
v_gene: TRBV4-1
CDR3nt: TGCGCCAGCAGTAGTTACAATGAGCAGTTCTTC
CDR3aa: CASSSYNEQFF

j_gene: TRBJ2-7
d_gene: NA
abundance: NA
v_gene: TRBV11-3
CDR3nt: TGTGCCAGCAGCTTAGGGCCAACCTACGAGCAGTACTTC
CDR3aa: CASSLGPTYEQYF

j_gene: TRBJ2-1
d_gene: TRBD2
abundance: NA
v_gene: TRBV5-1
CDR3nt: TGCGCCAGCAGCTGGGCGGGAGCGGGCTACAATGAGCAGTTCTTC
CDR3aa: CASSWAGAGYNEQFF

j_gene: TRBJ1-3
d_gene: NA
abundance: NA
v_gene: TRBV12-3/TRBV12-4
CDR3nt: TGTGCCAGCTGGGGAGAGTCGGGAAACACCATATATTTT
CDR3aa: CASWGESGNTIYF

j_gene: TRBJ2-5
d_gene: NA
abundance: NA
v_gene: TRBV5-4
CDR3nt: TGTGCCAGCAGCTCTAGCCTAAGAAACCACCAAGAGACCCAGTACTTC
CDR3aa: CASSSSLRNHQETQYF

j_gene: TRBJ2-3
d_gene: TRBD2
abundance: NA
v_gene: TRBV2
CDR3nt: TGTGCCAGCAGCCGGGGGGGCGGGGATACGCAGTATTTT
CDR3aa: CASSRGGGDTQYF

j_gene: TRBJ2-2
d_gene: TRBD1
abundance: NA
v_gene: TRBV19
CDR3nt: TGTGCCACCTACCCCGGGACAGGGAACACCGGGGAGCTGTTTTTT
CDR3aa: CATYPGTGNTGELFF

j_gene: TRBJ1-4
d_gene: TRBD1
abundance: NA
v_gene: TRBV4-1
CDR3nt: TGCGCCAGCAGCCACCCGGGACAGGGGCGAGGTGAAAAACTGTTTTTT
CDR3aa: CASSHPGQGRGEKLFF

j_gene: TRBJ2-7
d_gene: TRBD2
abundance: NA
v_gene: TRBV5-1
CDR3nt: TGCGCCAGCAGCAGAGCTAGCGGGGGGATCTACGAGCAGTACTTC
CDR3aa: CASSRASGGIYEQYF

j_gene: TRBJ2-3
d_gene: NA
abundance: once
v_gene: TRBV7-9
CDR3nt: TGTGCCAGCAGCTTGGTCGGAAGATCCACAGATACGCAGTATTTT
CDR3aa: CASSLVGRSTDTQYF

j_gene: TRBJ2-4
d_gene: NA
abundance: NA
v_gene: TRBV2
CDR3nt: TGTGCCAGCACCGGACAATTAAGGGGCATTCAGTACTTC
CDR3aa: CASTGQLRGIQYF